Listed here are 7 T cell receptor beta chains from one sample, sequenced in a study of shared clonotypes between healthy human individuals (dated by TCRdb to the early 2020s). The library was generated by the immunoSEQ multiplex PCR assay. Drawn from immuneACCESS, this table holds only the in-frame rearrangements with V and J called that TCRdb kept. Clones are partly lost; checked studies trace under half to an unresolved V gene and leave the rest unexplained. The sample table holds 750,000 to 1,000,000 clones, of which 80% to 95% were seen once. The ten biggest clones cover 24% of the sample. CD8 naive samples were CD45RO-negative cells positively selected for CCR7, giving a CD45RA+CCR7+ population that excluded TemRA cells. The sample was naive CD8+ T cells sorted from blood. Reading the label with the study, this specimen's cell subset or site is: CD45RA+CCR7+. The receptor source for this set is a man aged 30 to 45 in good health.

The V and J genes are TRBV9 and TRBJ1-2, with D hard to call. Per the germline V gene, CDR1 is SGDLS and CDR2 is YYNGEE. V was shortened by 4 bases and J by 6 bases, with 13 bases between the two germline ends. The CDR3 extends over 13 amino acids. The CDR3 region is CASSIDLNDGYTF. Here the CDR3 DNA reads TGTGCCAGCAGCATCGACTTGAACGATGGCTACACCTTC.

Remarks on this clone: Other DNA sequences in this sample translate to the same CDR3. The chain combines TRBV2 with TRBJ1-3; perhaps TRBD1 as D (6 bases). The CDR3 has 14 amino acids. V was clipped by 6 bases and J by 1 base, with 10 bases between them. Germline V gene lookup returns CDR1 SNHLY and CDR2 FYNNEI. The CDR3 protein is CASRARGSGNTIYF. The CDR3 bases are TGTGCCAGCAGAGCCAGGGGATCTGGAAACACCATATATTTT.

The V call is TRBV7-9, the J call TRBJ1-1; a possible D gene is TRBD1 (6 bases). The germline gives CDR1 SEHNR, CDR2 FQNEAQ (reference sequence). The CDR3 loop spans 15 amino acids. The V gene lost 1 base and the J gene lost 6 bases, with 15 bases spanning the gap. CDR3 in DNA: TGTGCCAGCAGCTTAGAGGGGGGGCTTAGGTCTGAAGCTTTCTTT. As protein: CASSLEGGLRSEAFF.

The rearrangement joins TRBV4-3 to TRBJ2-4, with 8 bases identical to TRBD2. The CDR3 consists of 20 residues. Trimming cost V 0 bases and J 6 bases; bases outside gene matches: 19. Germline V gene lookup returns CDR1 LGHNA and CDR2 YSLEER. CDR3 loop: CASSQDPLSGKAGVGNIQYF. The CDR3 bases are TGCGCCAGCAGCCAAGATCCCCTTAGCGGGAAAGCGGGTGTTGGAAACATTCAGTACTTC.

The J gene is TRBJ2-7, the V gene TRBV4-1; D not certain. This CDR3 spans 15 amino acids. V was pared by 3 bases and J by 2 bases, with 14 bases between. Germline values: CDR1 MGHRA, CDR2 YSYEKL. CDR3 region: CASSQSLDPTYEQYF. In DNA form, the CDR3 reads TGCGCCAGCAGCCAGAGTCTAGACCCGACCTACGAGCAGTACTTC.

This clone was counted only a few times. The chain is built from TRBV11-2 and TRBJ2-3; 10 positions match TRBD1. The CDR3 has 19 residues. The V gene's germline CDR1 is SGHAT and CDR2 FQNNGV. V was pared by 6 bases and J by 2 bases, with 17 bases of the junction left unmatched. The CDR3 loop is CASRGRGHVRQGATDTQYF. Written as DNA, the CDR3 is TGTGCCAGCAGAGGAAGGGGGCACGTCCGACAGGGGGCCACAGATACGCAGTATTTT.

The rearrangement uses TRBV6-5 and TRBJ2-7; the match to TRBD1 covers 8 bases. Unmatched junction bases numbered 6, after V lost 2 bases and J lost 3 bases. Germline lookup yields CDR1 MNHEY and CDR2 SVGAGI. The CDR3 has 15 residues. CDR3 loop: CASSYTRDRFYEQYF. CDR3 nucleotide sequence: TGTGCCAGCAGTTACACTCGGGACAGGTTCTACGAGCAGTACTTC.